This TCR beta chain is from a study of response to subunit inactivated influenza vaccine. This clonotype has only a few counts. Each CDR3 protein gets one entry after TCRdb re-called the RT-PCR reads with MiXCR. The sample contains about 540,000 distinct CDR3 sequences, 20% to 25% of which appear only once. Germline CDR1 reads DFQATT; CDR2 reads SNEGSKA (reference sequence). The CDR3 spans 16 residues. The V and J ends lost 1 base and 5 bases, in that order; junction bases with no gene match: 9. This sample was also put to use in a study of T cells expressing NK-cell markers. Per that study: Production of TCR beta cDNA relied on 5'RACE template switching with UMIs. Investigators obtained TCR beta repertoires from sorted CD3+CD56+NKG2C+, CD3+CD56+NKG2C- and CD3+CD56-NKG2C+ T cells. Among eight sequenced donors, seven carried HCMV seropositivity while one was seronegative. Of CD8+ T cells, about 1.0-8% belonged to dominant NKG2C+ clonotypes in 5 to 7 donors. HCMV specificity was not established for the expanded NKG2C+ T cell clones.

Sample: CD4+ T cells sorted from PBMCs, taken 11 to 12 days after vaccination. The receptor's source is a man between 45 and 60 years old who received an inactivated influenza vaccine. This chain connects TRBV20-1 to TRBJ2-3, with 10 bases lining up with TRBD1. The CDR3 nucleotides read TGCAGTGCTAGAGGCGGGACAGGGGTCGTTGGAGATACGCAGTATTTT. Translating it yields CSARGGTGVVGDTQYF.